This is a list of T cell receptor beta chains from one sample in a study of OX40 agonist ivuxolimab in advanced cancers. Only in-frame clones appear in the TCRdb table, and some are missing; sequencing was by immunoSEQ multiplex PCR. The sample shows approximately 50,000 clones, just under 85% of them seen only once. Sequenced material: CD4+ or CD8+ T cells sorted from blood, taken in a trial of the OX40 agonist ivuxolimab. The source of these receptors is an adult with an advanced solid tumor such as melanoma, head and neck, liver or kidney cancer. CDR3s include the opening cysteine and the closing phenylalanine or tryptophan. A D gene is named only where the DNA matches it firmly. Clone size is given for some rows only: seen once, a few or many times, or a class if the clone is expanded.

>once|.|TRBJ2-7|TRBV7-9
TGTGCCAGCACCCCGACGGGCCCCTACGAGCAGTACTTC
CASTPTGPYEQYF
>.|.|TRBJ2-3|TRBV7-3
TGTGCCAGCAGCTCATTCTACACAGATACGCAGTATTTT
CASSSFYTDTQYF
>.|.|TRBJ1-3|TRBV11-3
TGTGCCAGCCCTCCCGGAAACACCATATATTTT
CASPPGNTIYF
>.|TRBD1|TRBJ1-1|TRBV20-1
TGCAGTGCTCCCCGAGGGGGCTGGGCTTTCTTT
CSAPRGGWAFF
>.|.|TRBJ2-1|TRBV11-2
TGTGCCAGCAGCTTAGCGGGAGAGTACAATGAGCAGTTCTTC
CASSLAGEYNEQFF
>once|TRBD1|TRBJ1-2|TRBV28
TGTGCCAGCAGATACAGGGGAGTAGAGGGCTACACCTTC
CASRYRGVEGYTF
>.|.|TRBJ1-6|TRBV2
TGTGCCAGCACAGGGGTCGGATCACCCCTCCACTTT
CASTGVGSPLHF
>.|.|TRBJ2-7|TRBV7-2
TGTGCCAGCAGCTCCTCAGGGGACTCCTACGAGCAGTACTTC
CASSSSGDSYEQYF
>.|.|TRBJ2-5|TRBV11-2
TGTGCCAGCAGCTTAGGACGGGATAAAGAGACCCAGTACTTC
CASSLGRDKETQYF
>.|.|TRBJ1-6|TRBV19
TGTGCCAGTATCAAAACCGCGGGAGGGAATTCACCCCTCCACTTT
CASIKTAGGNSPLHF
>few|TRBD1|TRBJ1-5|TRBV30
TGTGCCTGGAGTGTGGGACAGGGCAATCAGCCCCAGCATTTT
CAWSVGQGNQPQHF
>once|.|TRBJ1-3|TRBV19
TGTGCCAGTAGTATCTTTAACACCATATATTTT
CASSIFNTIYF
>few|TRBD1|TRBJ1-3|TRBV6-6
TGTGCCAGCAGTTACGCCGACAGGGTTGACGGAAACACCATATATTTT
CASSYADRVDGNTIYF
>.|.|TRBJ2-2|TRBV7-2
TGTGCCAGCAGCTTTGAACGGAGCACCGGGGAGCTGTTTTTT
CASSFERSTGELFF
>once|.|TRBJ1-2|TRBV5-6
TGTGCCAGCAGCTTAGCGTCCGGCTACACCTTC
CASSLASGYTF
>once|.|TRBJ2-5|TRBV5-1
TGCGCCAGCAGCCTCCGGGACTCTCAAGAGACCCAGTACTTC
CASSLRDSQETQYF
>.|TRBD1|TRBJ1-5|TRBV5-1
TGCGCCAGCAGCTTGGCCGGGACAGGACTTCAGCCCCAGCATTTT
CASSLAGTGLQPQHF
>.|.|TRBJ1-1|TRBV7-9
TGTGCCAGCAGCTCGACAGGGAACACTGAAGCTTTCTTT
CASSSTGNTEAFF
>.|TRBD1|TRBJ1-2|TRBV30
TGTGCCTGGAGTGTACAGGGGGGCTTTGGGGGCTATGGCTACACCTTC
CAWSVQGGFGGYGYTF
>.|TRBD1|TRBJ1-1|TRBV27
TGTGCCAGCAGCCCAGACAGGGCTCGCGGTGAAGCTTTCTTT
CASSPDRARGEAFF
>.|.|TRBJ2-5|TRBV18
TGTGCCAGCTCACCATGGGGCCTTAAGGATCAAGAGACCCAGTACTTC
CASSPWGLKDQETQYF
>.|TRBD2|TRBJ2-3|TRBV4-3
TGCGCCAGCAGCCAAGATAGCCTAGCGGGGGGGCCAGATACGCAGTATTTT
CASSQDSLAGGPDTQYF
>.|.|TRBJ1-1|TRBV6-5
TGTGCCAGCAGCACAAGTGTTCGGGGGGAAGCTTTCTTT
CASSTSVRGEAFF
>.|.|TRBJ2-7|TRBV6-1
TGTGCCAGCAGTGTCGCTCCGGCAGGGTACGAGCAGTACTTC
CASSVAPAGYEQYF
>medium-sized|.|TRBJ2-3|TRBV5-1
TGCGCCAGCAGCTTGGACGTGGGGAGCACAGATACGCAGTATTTT
CASSLDVGSTDTQYF
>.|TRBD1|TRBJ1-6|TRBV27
TGTGCCAGCCGTTCAACAGGGGGTGGCTCACCCCTCCACTTT
CASRSTGGGSPLHF
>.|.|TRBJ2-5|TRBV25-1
TGTGCCAGCAGTATCTCAGGGGTTGAGACCCAGTACTTC
CASSISGVETQYF
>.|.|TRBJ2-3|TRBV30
TGTGCCTGGGATGGAGGGGAGCCTAGCACAGATACGCAGTATTTT
CAWDGGEPSTDTQYF
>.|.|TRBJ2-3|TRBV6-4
TGTGCCAGCAGCCGGGACCTCGCCACAGATACGCAGTATTTT
CASSRDLATDTQYF
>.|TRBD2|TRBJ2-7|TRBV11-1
TGTGCCAGCAGCCCTCTCGAGGGTTCAAGGGCGGGAGCATACGAGCAGTACTTC
CASSPLEGSRAGAYEQYF
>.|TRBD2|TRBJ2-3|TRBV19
TGTGCCAGTAGTTCTCCTAGCGGGGGGAGCACAGATACGCAGTATTTT
CASSSPSGGSTDTQYF
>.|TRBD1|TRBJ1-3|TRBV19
TGTGCCAGTAGTTCCCGGGACAGGTCATCCTCTGGAAACACCATATATTTT
CASSSRDRSSSGNTIYF
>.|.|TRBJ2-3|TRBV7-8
TGTGCCAGCAGCCCGGGCCAGGGGAGGCAGTATTTT
CASSPGQGRQYF
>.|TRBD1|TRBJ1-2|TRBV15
TGTGCCACCAGCAGAGAGACAGGGTGGAGCTATGGCTACACCTTC
CATSRETGWSYGYTF
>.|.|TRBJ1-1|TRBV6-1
TGTGCCAGCAGTGGGGCAGTTTGGAACACTGAAGCTTTCTTT
CASSGAVWNTEAFF
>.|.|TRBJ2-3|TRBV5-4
TGTGCCAGCAGCTTGGAGTTAGGGGTCACAGATACGCAGTATTTT
CASSLELGVTDTQYF
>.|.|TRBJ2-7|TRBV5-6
TGTGCCAGCAGCGCCCTGGACAGACCCTACGAGCAGTACTTC
CASSALDRPYEQYF
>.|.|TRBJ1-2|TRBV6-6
TGTGCCAGCAGGGAAGGGACTTCCCGAGGGGGCTACACCTTC
CASREGTSRGGYTF
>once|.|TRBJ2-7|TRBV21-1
TGTGCCAGCAGCAAAGAAGCACGGCCTGGCGAGCAGTACTTC
CASSKEARPGEQYF
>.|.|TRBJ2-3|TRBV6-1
TGTGCCACTACAGACTCCTTTGGAGATACGCAGTATTTT
CATTDSFGDTQYF
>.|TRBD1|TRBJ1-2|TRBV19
TGTGCCAGTACCACCCAGATGGGGGCAGGGGGCTATGGCTACACCTTC
CASTTQMGAGGYGYTF
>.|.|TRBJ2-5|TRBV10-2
TGCGCCAGCATCGGGACCCTTCAAGGGACCCAGTACTTC
CASIGTLQGTQYF
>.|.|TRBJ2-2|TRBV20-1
TGCAGTGCTAGGGGGACCGGGGAGCTGTTTTTT
CSARGTGELFF
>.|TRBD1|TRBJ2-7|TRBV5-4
TGTGCCAGCAGCTCTACAGGGGCCTACGAGCAGTACTTC
CASSSTGAYEQYF
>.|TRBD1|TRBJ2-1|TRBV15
TGTGCCACCAGCAGAGGACGTGACAGGACAGGGGGTGCTGAGCAGTTCTTC
CATSRGRDRTGGAEQFF
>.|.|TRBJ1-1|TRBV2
TGTGCCAGCAGTTTACATGGTAGGGCTGAAGCTTTCTTT
CASSLHGRAEAFF
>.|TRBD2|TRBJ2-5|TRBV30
TGTGCCTGGAGTACCTTTAGCGGGGAGACCCAGTACTTC
CAWSTFSGETQYF
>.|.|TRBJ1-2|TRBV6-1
TGTGCCAGCAGTGCCTCGTGGGGGGGTTTAAGTAATGGCTACACCTTC
CASSASWGGLSNGYTF
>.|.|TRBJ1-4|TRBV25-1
TGTGCCAGCAGTGATGGGACAAGGTGGGGAAAACTGTTTTTT
CASSDGTRWGKLFF
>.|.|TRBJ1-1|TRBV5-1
TGCGCCAGCAGCTTGGCGGTGTCTGGGGGGAGGACTGAAGCTTTCTTT
CASSLAVSGGRTEAFF
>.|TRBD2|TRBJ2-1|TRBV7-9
TGTGCCAGCACTATGGGGGGGTACTACAATGAGCAGTTCTTC
CASTMGGYYNEQFF
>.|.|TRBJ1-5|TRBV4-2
TGTGCCAGCAGCCAAGAGGACAGACACAATCAGCCCCAGCATTTT
CASSQEDRHNQPQHF
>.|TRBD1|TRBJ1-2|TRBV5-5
TGTGCCAGCAGCTTAGACCGGACAGGGGGCTATGGCTACACCTTC
CASSLDRTGGYGYTF
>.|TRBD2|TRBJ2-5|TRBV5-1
TGCGCCAGCAGCTTAAGCGGGAGAGGAGAGACCCAGTACTTC
CASSLSGRGETQYF
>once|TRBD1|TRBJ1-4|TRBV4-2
TGTGCCAGCAGCCAACCCGGACAGGTCGGGTGGACTAATGAAAAACTGTTTTTT
CASSQPGQVGWTNEKLFF
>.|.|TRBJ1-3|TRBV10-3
TGTGCCATCAGCCTACTGACACGAGAGACTGGAAACACCATATATTTT
CAISLLTRETGNTIYF
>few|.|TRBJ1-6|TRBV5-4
TGTGCCAGCAGCTTGGACAGGGCTAATTCACCCCTCCACTTT
CASSLDRANSPLHF
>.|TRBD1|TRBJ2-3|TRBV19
TGTGCCAGTCGTCCACAGGGGTCTAGCACAGATACGCAGTATTTT
CASRPQGSSTDTQYF